The rows below give T cell receptor beta chains drawn from one sample of a study of CD8 T cells in ankylosing spondylitis. TCRdb itself ran the 5' RACE reads through MiXCR, one entry per CDR3 protein. Counted here are more than 250,000 distinct CDR3 sequences, 7% to 9% occurring once; the ten biggest clones make up about 14%. Material: blood, either unsorted or a sorted T cell fraction (not recorded which). The receptors were gathered from a male donor with ankylosing spondylitis. CDR3s include the opening cysteine and the closing phenylalanine or tryptophan. D genes are given only for firm matches. Clone size is shown for a subset of rows, as once, few, many or a class of expanded clone.

D | J | size | V | CDR3 | DNA
NA | TRBJ1-1 | NA | TRBV27 | CASGLSRVRESFF | TGTGCCAGCGGTTTATCCCGGGTCCGGGAATCTTTCTTT
NA | TRBJ1-6 | NA | TRBV7-2 | CASSLSLTGRNSPLHF | TGTGCCAGCAGCTTATCTTTGACAGGACGGAATTCACCCCTCCACTTT
NA | TRBJ2-1 | few | TRBV7-9 | CASSPLDHPGDEQFF | TGTGCCAGCAGTCCTCTTGACCACCCAGGCGATGAGCAGTTCTTC
NA | TRBJ2-7 | NA | TRBV30 | CAWSVSRQYEQYF | TGTGCCTGGAGTGTCTCTCGGCAATACGAGCAGTACTTC
NA | TRBJ2-1 | NA | TRBV7-3 | CASSFEWGEQFF | TGTGCCAGCAGCTTTGAATGGGGTGAGCAGTTCTTC
NA | TRBJ2-5 | many | TRBV4-1 | CASSQDTQETQYF | TGCGCCAGCAGCCAGGACACCCAAGAGACCCAGTACTTC
NA | TRBJ2-1 | few | TRBV5-1 | CASSLGDLDNEQFF | TGCGCCAGCAGCTTAGGTGATTTGGACAATGAGCAGTTCTTC
NA | TRBJ1-1 | many | TRBV20-1 | CSALIPGPVSEAFF | TGCAGTGCCCTTATCCCGGGACCAGTGTCTGAAGCTTTCTTT
TRBD2 | TRBJ2-1 | many | TRBV4-2 | CASSQVSTSGSSYNEQFF | TGTGCCAGCAGCCAAGTAAGCACTAGCGGGAGTTCCTACAATGAGCAGTTCTTC
TRBD2 | TRBJ2-7 | NA | TRBV20-1 | CSLTSGASYEQYF | TGCAGCCTCACTAGCGGGGCCTCCTACGAGCAGTACTTC
TRBD1 | TRBJ1-2 | NA | TRBV11-2 | CASRNRGNLNYGYTF | TGTGCCAGCAGGAACAGGGGTAACTTAAACTATGGCTACACCTTC
NA | TRBJ2-2 | NA | TRBV11-2 | CASSFPIRGVNTGELFF | TGTGCCAGCAGCTTCCCAATCCGGGGAGTGAACACCGGGGAGCTGTTTTTT
NA | TRBJ2-4 | few | TRBV28 | CASSPPGAERNIQYF | TGTGCCAGCAGTCCACCGGGGGCAGAGAGAAACATTCAGTACTTC
NA | TRBJ1-5 | few | TRBV30 | CAWSPRDGQDQPQHF | TGTGCCTGGAGCCCCAGGGACGGGCAAGATCAGCCCCAGCATTTT
NA | TRBJ2-5 | NA | TRBV29-1 | CSVHDRTQETQYF | TGCAGCGTTCATGACAGAACACAAGAGACCCAGTACTTC
NA | TRBJ2-5 | few | TRBV7-3 | CASSPGSAETQYF | TGTGCCAGCAGCCCAGGTTCGGCGGAGACCCAGTACTTC
NA | TRBJ2-3 | many | TRBV28 | CASKYTDTQYF | TGTGCCAGCAAATACACAGATACGCAGTATTTT
NA | TRBJ2-5 | NA | TRBV12-3/TRBV12-4 | CASSPWTAQGTQYF | TGTGCCAGCAGTCCATGGACCGCACAAGGGACCCAGTACTTC
NA | TRBJ1-1 | NA | TRBV6-1 | CASRPGRMNTEAFF | TGTGCCAGCAGGCCGGGACGGATGAACACTGAAGCTTTCTTT
NA | TRBJ1-4 | many | TRBV15 | CATSRPRGPEGEKLFF | TGTGCCACCAGCAGGCCCAGGGGCCCCGAGGGTGAAAAACTGTTTTTT
NA | TRBJ2-3 | NA | TRBV9 | CASSVEQGEDTQYF | TGTGCCAGCAGCGTAGAACAGGGCGAAGATACGCAGTATTTT
NA | TRBJ2-3 | few | TRBV3-1 | CASSQGWGITDTQYF | TGTGCCAGCAGCCAAGGATGGGGGATCACAGATACGCAGTATTTT
NA | TRBJ2-5 | NA | TRBV3-1 | CASSQDQYTSFKTQYF | TGTGCCAGCAGCCAAGATCAATACACCTCCTTCAAGACCCAGTACTTC
NA | TRBJ2-1 | NA | TRBV19 | CATARYPLLNEQFF | TGTGCCACCGCAAGGTACCCTCTTTTAAATGAGCAGTTCTTC
NA | TRBJ2-1 | NA | TRBV6-2/TRBV6-3 | CASTPGLRNEQFF | TGTGCCAGCACTCCAGGGCTTCGCAATGAGCAGTTCTTC
TRBD1 | TRBJ1-2 | many | TRBV29-1 | CSVVEGATNYGYTF | TGCAGCGTTGTGGAGGGGGCCACCAACTATGGCTACACCTTC
TRBD2 | TRBJ2-1 | many | TRBV12-3/TRBV12-4 | CASSGSGSSYNEQFF | TGTGCCAGCAGTGGTAGCGGGAGCTCCTACAATGAGCAGTTCTTC
TRBD1 | TRBJ2-7 | NA | TRBV10-3 | CANSAGTGAYEQYF | TGTGCCAACTCCGCCGGGACAGGGGCCTACGAGCAGTACTTC
NA | TRBJ2-3 | NA | TRBV7-6 | CASSLGRGQRTDTQYF | TGTGCCAGCAGCTTAGGGCGGGGGCAGCGCACAGATACGCAGTATTTT
TRBD2 | TRBJ2-1 | NA | TRBV2 | CASRPTSVSYNEQFF | TGTGCCAGCAGACCCACTAGCGTAAGTTACAATGAGCAGTTCTTC
TRBD1 | TRBJ2-1 | many | TRBV5-1 | CASSAGTGGYNEQFF | TGCGCCAGCAGCGCTGGGACAGGGGGATACAATGAGCAGTTCTTC
TRBD2 | TRBJ2-1 | few | TRBV4-1 | CASRKLAGPGYREQFF | TGCGCCAGCAGAAAACTAGCGGGCCCCGGGTACAGGGAGCAGTTCTTC
NA | TRBJ2-3 | many | TRBV7-3 | CASSREGGTDTQYF | TGTGCCAGCTCCCGAGAGGGAGGCACAGATACGCAGTATTTT
NA | TRBJ1-6 | NA | TRBV5-1 | CASSGVGSSYNSPLHF | TGCGCCAGCAGCGGGGTGGGAAGCTCCTATAATTCACCCCTCCACTTT
NA | TRBJ1-6 | few | TRBV20-1 | CSATNPAGVISPLHF | TGCAGTGCGACCAACCCGGCAGGGGTGATTTCACCCCTCCACTTT
TRBD1 | TRBJ2-3 | NA | TRBV7-8 | CASSLAIGTGAQYF | TGTGCCAGCAGCTTAGCAATCGGGACAGGGGCACAGTATTTT
NA | TRBJ2-5 | many | TRBV3-1 | CASNLLGTETQYF | TGTGCCAGTAACCTTTTGGGGACAGAGACCCAGTACTTC
TRBD2 | TRBJ2-7 | NA | TRBV11-2 | CASSLESSSGEVSYEQYF | TGTGCCAGCAGCTTAGAAAGTTCTAGCGGGGAGGTCTCCTACGAGCAGTACTTC
TRBD1 | TRBJ2-1 | few | TRBV7-3 | CASSPQGVGEQFF | TGTGCCAGCAGCCCCCAGGGGGTGGGTGAGCAGTTCTTC
NA | TRBJ1-5 | few | TRBV19 | CASSPGTMNQPQHF | TGTGCCAGTAGTCCTGGGACAATGAATCAGCCCCAGCATTTT
NA | TRBJ2-3 | NA | TRBV14 | CASSDDVSAVTDTQYF | TGTGCCAGCAGCGATGACGTCTCCGCCGTAACAGATACGCAGTATTTT
NA | TRBJ2-1 | many | TRBV24-1 | CATSDPPVISYNEQFF | TGTGCCACCAGTGATCCCCCAGTAATCTCCTACAATGAGCAGTTCTTC
NA | TRBJ2-3 | few | TRBV20-1 | CSARAADMVLDTQYF | TGCAGTGCTAGAGCCGCGGACATGGTTTTGGATACGCAGTATTTT
NA | TRBJ2-7 | few | TRBV4-2 | CASSQELENKQYF | TGTGCCAGCAGCCAAGAGTTGGAGAACAAGCAGTACTTC
TRBD2 | TRBJ2-7 | NA | TRBV7-2 | CASTLAASYEQYF | TGTGCCAGCACACTAGCGGCCTCCTACGAGCAGTACTTC
TRBD2 | TRBJ2-1 | few | TRBV29-1 | CSVQGTSGRERLNEQFF | TGCAGCGTTCAAGGGACTAGCGGGAGGGAAAGACTGAATGAGCAGTTCTTC
TRBD1 | TRBJ1-6 | NA | TRBV7-9 | CASSPGQGTSPLHF | TGTGCCAGCAGCCCGGGACAGGGTACTTCACCCCTCCACTTT
NA | TRBJ2-5 | NA | TRBV27 | CASSLSRRGETQYF | TGTGCCAGCAGTTTATCGCGTAGGGGTGAGACCCAGTACTTC
NA | TRBJ2-7 | NA | TRBV18 | CASLPTFDSYEQYF | TGTGCCAGCTTACCGACGTTCGACTCCTACGAGCAGTACTTC
NA | TRBJ2-7 | few | TRBV5-6 | CASSLSAGADEQYF | TGTGCCAGCAGCTTGTCTGCGGGGGCCGACGAGCAGTACTTC
NA | TRBJ2-7 | few | TRBV30 | CAWRGAPYEQYF | TGTGCCTGGAGAGGGGCCCCCTACGAGCAGTACTTC
TRBD1 | TRBJ1-3 | many | TRBV7-3 | CASSPTGTGNTIYF | TGTGCCAGCAGTCCGACAGGGACTGGAAACACCATATATTTT
NA | TRBJ1-1 | many | TRBV10-3 | CAISVQATGTEAFF | TGTGCCATCAGTGTACAGGCTACGGGCACTGAAGCTTTCTTT